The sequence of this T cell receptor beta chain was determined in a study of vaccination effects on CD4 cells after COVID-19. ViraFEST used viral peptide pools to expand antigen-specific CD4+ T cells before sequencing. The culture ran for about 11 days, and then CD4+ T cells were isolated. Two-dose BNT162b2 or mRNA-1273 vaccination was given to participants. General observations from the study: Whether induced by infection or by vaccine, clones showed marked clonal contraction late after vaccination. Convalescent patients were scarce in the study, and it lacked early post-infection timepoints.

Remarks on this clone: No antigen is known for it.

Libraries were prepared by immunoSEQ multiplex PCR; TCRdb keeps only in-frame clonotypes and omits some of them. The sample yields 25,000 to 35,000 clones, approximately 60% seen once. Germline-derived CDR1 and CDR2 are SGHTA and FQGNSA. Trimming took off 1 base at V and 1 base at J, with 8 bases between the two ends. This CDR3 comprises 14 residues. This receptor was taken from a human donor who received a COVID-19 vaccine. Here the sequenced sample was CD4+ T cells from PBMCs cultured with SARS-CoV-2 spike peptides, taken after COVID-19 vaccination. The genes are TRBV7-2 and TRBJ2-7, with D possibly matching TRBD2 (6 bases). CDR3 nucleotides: TGTGCCAGCAGCTTAGTTGGGGGGTCCTACGAGCAGTACTTC. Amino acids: CASSLVGGSYEQYF.